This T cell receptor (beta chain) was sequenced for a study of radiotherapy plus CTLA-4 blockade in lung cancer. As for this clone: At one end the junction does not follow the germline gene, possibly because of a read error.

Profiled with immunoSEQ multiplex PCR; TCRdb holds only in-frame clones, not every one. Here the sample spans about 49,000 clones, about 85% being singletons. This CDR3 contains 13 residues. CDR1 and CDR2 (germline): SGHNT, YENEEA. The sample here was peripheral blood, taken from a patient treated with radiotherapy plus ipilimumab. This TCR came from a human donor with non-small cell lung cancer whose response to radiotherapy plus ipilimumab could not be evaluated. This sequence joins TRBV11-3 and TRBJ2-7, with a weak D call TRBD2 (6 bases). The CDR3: CASSAPGLPYLLF. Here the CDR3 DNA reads TGTGCCAGCAGCGCCCCGGGACTCCCATATCTCCTCTTC.